This T cell receptor (beta chain) is from a study of blood T cell repertoires in COVID-19. Across the study: Samples taken during acute and convalescent COVID-19 were collected in the United States, Italy and Spain. Sources were T cells, B-cell-depleted T cells, or PBMCs; the material itself was cDNA or gDNA.

The germline V gene has CDR1 LNHDA and CDR2 SQIVND (reference sequence). The CDR3 length is 15 residues. The trim removed 3 bases at V and 6 bases at J, leaving 5 bases unmatched. In the source study's methods: Reference gene primers were amplified, and this amplification served to estimate nucleated cell counts. Libraries were prepared by immunoSEQ multiplex PCR; TCRdb keeps only in-frame clonotypes and omits some of them. For V, J and clone size, that table is used; D and trimming come from the DNA. The table has tens of thousands of clones, about 88% seen once. The genes are TRBV19 and TRBJ1-6; 7 positions agree with TRBD1. The sequence came from a human donor with active COVID-19. The donor label of this sample is uncertain. The sample taken for sequencing was peripheral blood. The CDR3 protein is CASSMKSGGNSPLHF. CDR3 nucleotides: TGTGCCAGTAGTATGAAATCAGGGGGTAATTCACCCCTCCACTTT.